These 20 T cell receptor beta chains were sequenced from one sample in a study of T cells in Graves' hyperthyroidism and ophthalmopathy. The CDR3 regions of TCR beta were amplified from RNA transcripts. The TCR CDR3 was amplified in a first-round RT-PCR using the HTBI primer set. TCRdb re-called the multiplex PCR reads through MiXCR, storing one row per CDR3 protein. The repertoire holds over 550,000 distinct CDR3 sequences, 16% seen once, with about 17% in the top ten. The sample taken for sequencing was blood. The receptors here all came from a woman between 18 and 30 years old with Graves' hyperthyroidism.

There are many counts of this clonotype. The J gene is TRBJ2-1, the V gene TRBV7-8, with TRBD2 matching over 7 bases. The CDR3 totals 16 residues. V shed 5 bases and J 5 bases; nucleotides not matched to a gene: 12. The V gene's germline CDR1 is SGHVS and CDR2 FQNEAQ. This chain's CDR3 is CASSTPWASGNNEQFF. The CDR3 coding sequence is TGTGCCAGCAGCACCCCGTGGGCTAGCGGCAACAATGAGCAGTTCTTC.

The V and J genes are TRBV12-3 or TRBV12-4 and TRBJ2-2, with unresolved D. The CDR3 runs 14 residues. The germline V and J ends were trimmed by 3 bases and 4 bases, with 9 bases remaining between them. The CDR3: CASSFAGPTGELFF. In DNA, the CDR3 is TGTGCCAGCAGTTTCGCAGGTCCCACCGGGGAGCTGTTTTTT.

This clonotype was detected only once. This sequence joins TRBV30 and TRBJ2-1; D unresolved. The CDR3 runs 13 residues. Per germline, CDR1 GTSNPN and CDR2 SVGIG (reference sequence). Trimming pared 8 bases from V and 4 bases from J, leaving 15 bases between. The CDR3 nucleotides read TGTGCCCTCGTCCACCGTAGATACAATGAGCAGTTCTTC. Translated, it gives CALVHRRYNEQFF.

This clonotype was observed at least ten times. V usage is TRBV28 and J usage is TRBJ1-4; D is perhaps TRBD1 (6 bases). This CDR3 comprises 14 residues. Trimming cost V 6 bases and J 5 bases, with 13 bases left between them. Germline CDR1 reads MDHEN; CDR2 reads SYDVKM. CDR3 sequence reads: CASRDGQGNEKLFF. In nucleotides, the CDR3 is TGTGCCAGCAGGGACGGGCAGGGGAATGAAAAACTGTTTTTT.

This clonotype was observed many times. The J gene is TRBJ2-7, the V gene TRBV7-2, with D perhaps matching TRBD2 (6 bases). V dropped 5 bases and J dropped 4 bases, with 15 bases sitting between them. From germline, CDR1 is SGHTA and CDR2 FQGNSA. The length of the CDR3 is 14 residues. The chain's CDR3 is CASSHAGTSYEQYF. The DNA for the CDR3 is TGTGCCAGCAGCCATGCCGGGACTTCTTACGAGCAGTACTTC. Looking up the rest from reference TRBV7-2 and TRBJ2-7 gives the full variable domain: GAGVSQSPSNKVTEKGKDVELRCDPISGHTALYWYRQSLGQGLEFLIYFQGNSAPDKSGLPSDRFSAERTGGSVSTLTIQRTQQEDSAVYLCASSHAGTSYEQYFGPGTRLTVT.

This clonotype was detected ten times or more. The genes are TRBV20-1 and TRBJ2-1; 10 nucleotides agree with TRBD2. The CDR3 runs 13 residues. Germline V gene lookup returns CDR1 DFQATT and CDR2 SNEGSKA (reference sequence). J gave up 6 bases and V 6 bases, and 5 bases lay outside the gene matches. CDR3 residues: CSAALAGVNEQFF. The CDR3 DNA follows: TGCAGTGCCGCTCTAGCGGGAGTCAATGAGCAGTTCTTC.

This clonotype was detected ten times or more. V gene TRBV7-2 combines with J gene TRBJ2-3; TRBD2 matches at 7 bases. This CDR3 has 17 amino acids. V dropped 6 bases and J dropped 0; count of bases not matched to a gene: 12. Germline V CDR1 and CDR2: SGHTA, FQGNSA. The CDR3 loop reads CASSHGASGDSTDTQYF. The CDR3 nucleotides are TGTGCCAGCAGTCACGGGGCTAGCGGAGACAGCACAGATACGCAGTATTTT.

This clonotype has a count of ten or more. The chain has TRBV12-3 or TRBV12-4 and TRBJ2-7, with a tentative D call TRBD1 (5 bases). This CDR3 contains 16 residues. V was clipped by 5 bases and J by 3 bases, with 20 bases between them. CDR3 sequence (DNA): TGTGCCAGCAGTCCCGGCATCAGGGCCTGGGGCTACGAGCAGTACTTC. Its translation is CASSPGIRAWGYEQYF.

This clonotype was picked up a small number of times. The CDR3 coding sequence is TGTGCCAGCAGTTCAGGACAGGGAGAGTACTTC. Its translation: CASSSGQGEYF. J is TRBJ2-7 and V is TRBV12-3 or TRBV12-4; 8 bases are a match to TRBD1. CDR3 size: 11 residues. With V trimmed by 4 bases and J by 11 bases, 4 bases remained unmatched.

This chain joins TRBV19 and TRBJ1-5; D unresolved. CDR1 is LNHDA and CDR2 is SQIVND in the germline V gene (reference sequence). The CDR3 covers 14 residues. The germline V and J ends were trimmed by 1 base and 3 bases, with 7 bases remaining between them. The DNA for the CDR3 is TGTGCCAGTAGTATAGGTCGGACCAATCAGCCCCAGCATTTT. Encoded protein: CASSIGRTNQPQHF.

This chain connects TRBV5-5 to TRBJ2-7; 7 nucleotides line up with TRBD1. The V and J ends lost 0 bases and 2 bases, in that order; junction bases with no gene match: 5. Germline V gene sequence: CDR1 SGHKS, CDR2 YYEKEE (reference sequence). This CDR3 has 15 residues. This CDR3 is CASSLVPRGTYEQYF. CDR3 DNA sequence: TGTGCCAGCAGCTTGGTTCCCAGGGGGACCTACGAGCAGTACTTC.

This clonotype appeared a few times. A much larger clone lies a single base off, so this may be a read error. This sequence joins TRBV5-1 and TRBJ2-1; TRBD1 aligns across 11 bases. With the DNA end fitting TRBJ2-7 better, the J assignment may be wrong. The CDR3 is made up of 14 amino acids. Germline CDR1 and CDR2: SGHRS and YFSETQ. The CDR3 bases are TGCGCCAGCAGCTTGGGGACAGGGGGCAATGAGCAGTACTTC. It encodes CASSLGTGGNEQYF.

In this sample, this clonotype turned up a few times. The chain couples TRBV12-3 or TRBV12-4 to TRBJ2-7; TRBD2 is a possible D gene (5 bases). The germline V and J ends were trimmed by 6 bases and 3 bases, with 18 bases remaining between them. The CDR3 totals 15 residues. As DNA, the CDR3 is TGTGCCAGCAGCGTAGAGGGTAATCCAATCTACGAGCAGTACTTC. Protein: CASSVEGNPIYEQYF.

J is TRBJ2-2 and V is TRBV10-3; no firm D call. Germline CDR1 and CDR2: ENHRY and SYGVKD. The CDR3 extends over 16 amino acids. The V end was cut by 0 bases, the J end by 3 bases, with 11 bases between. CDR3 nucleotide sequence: TGTGCCATCAGTGAGTCGAAGGGCAGGTACACCGGGGAGCTGTTTTTT. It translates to CAISESKGRYTGELFF.

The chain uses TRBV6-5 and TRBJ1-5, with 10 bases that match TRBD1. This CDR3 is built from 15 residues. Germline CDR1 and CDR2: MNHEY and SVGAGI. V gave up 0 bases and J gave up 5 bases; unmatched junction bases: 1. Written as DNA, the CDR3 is TGTGCCAGCAGTTACTCTGGGACAGGGGATCAGCCCCAGCATTTT. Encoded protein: CASSYSGTGDQPQHF.

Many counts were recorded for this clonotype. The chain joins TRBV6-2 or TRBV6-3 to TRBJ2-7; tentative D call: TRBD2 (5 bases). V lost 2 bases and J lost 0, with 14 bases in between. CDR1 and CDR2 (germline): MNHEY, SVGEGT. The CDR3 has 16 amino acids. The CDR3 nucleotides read TGTGCCAGCAGTTACGGAACTCTGCGGGTCTCCTACGAGCAGTACTTC. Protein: CASSYGTLRVSYEQYF.

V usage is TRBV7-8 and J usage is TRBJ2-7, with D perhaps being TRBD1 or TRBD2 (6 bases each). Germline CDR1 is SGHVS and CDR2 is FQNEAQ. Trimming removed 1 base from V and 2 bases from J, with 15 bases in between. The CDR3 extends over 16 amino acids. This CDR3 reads CASSLVGGPLAYEQYF. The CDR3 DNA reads TGTGCCAGCAGCTTAGTGGGGGGCCCTCTAGCCTACGAGCAGTACTTC.

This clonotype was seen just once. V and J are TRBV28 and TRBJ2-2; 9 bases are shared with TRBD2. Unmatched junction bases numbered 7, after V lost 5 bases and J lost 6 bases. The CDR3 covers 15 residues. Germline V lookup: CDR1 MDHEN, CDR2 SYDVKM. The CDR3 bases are TGTGCCAGCAGTAGGCTAGCGGGGATCCCCGGGGAGCTGTTTTTT. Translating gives CASSRLAGIPGELFF.

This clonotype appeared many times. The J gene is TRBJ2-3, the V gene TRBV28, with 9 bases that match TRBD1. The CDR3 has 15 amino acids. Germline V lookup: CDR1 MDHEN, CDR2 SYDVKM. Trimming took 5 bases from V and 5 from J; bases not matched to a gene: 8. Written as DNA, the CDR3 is TGTGCCAGCAGTACTTGGACAGGGGTTGGAGATACGCAGTATTTT. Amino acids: CASSTWTGVGDTQYF.

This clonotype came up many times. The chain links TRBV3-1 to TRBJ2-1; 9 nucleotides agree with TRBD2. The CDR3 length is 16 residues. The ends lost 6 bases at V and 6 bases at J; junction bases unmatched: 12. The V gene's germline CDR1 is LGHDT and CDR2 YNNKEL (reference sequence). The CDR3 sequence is CASSQRIIAGVNEQFF. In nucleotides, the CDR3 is TGTGCCAGCAGTCAAAGGATCATAGCGGGAGTCAATGAGCAGTTCTTC.